This passage covers 24 T cell receptor beta chains from one sample sequenced in a study of T cell clonotyping in hematopoietic cell transplantation. Produced via immunoSEQ multiplex PCR; TCRdb's table is partial and in-frame only. This sample has a few thousand clones, with over 75% found just once. The sample consisted of peripheral blood mononuclear cells, taken 100 days after allogeneic stem cell transplant. The receptors derive from a male patient aged 45-59 years who had an allogeneic stem cell transplant from an unrelated donor, so the T cells may come from the graft donor. Some clones in this sample may be carry-over from other donors' samples.

This clone was counted only a few times. Written as DNA, the CDR3 is TGTGCCATCAGTGAGTCGCCGGGGGGAGCCTTCGAGCAGTACTTC. Protein: CAISESPGGAFEQYF. V gene TRBV10-3 combines with J gene TRBJ2-7; 7 bases align to TRBD2. Germline CDR1 reads ENHRY; CDR2 reads SYGVKD. J was trimmed by 6 bases and V by 0 bases; bases with no gene match: 8. The CDR3 runs to 15 residues.

This clone was seen a handful of times. V usage is TRBV12-2 and J usage is TRBJ2-7; the table calls TRBD2, which could not be checked here. TRBV12-2 is a recognized pseudogene. The CDR3 contains 11 residues. The CDR3 protein is CASRPPSWQYF. As DNA, the CDR3 is TGTGCAAGTCGCCCCCCCTCGTGGCAGTACTTC.

The rearrangement links TRBV11-2 to TRBJ2-7; D ambiguous. This CDR3 spans 13 amino acids. Deletions cut 5 bases from V and 0 bases from J, with 8 bases between. Germline CDR1 is SGHAT and CDR2 is FQNNGV. CDR3 nucleotide sequence: TGTGCCAGCAGCGAGAAGGACTCCTACGAGCAGTACTTC. It encodes CASSEKDSYEQYF.

There are a few counts of this clone. The rearrangement links TRBV4-1 to TRBJ1-2, with D maybe TRBD1 (6 bases). The CDR3 sequence is 16 residues long. Germline CDR1 MGHRA, CDR2 YSYEKL. V was shortened by 4 bases and J by 2 bases, with 17 bases between the two germline ends. CDR3 sequence reads: CASSRYEGQKNYGYTF. CDR3 DNA: TGCGCCAGCAGCCGCTACGAAGGACAGAAGAACTATGGCTACACCTTC.

The chain is built from TRBV7-9 and TRBJ2-2, with D tentatively TRBD2 (6 bases). This CDR3 is 16 amino acids long. V shed 5 bases and J shed 4 bases, with 17 bases lying between them. The germline V gene has CDR1 SEHNR and CDR2 FQNEAQ (reference sequence). CDR3 DNA: TGTGCCAGCAGCCGGGGGACCCCTGGGGTCACCGGGGAGCTGTTTTTT. Its translation is CASSRGTPGVTGELFF.

The chain uses TRBV30 and TRBJ1-1; no definite D call. V was shortened by 0 bases and J by 8 bases, with 7 bases between the two germline ends. CDR1 and CDR2 (germline): GTSNPN, SVGIG (reference sequence). The CDR3 extends over 11 amino acids. CDR3 sequence reads: CAWSVLQEAFF. Written as DNA, the CDR3 is TGTGCCTGGAGTGTACTACAGGAAGCTTTCTTT. The whole variable domain, remainder taken from reference TRBV30 and TRBJ1-1, is SQTIHQWPATLVQPVGSPLSLECTVEGTSNPNLYWYRQAAGRGLQLLFYSVGIGQISSEVPQNLSASRPQDRQFILSSKKLLLSDSGFYLCAWSVLQEAFFGQGTRLTVV.

V usage is TRBV29-1 and J usage is TRBJ1-1; 11 nucleotides align to TRBD1. V was clipped by 6 bases and J by 10 bases; unmatched bases: 13. Per the germline V gene, CDR1 is SQVTM and CDR2 is ANQGSEA. The CDR3 consists of 14 residues. The CDR3 is CSVAGGQGAGTAFF. CDR3 in DNA: TGCAGCGTCGCCGGAGGACAGGGGGCAGGTACAGCTTTCTTT.

The V gene is TRBV9, the J gene TRBJ2-6; D not resolved. Per germline, CDR1 SGDLS and CDR2 YYNGEE. Trimming shortened V by 4 bases and J by 4 bases, and 9 bases separated the two germline ends. The CDR3 runs 14 residues. Written as DNA, the CDR3 is TGTGCCAGCAGCCCCTCCCTGGGGGCCAACGTCCTGACTTTC. The encoded protein is CASSPSLGANVLTF.

V and J are TRBV4-2 and TRBJ1-4; the D gene is possibly TRBD1 (5 bases). The CDR3 has 16 residues. V dropped 0 bases and J dropped 5 bases, with 13 bases sitting between them. Germline CDR1 reads LGHNA; CDR2 reads YNFKEQ. The DNA of the CDR3 is TGTGCCAGCAGCCAAGATATGGGACGGGGGAATGAAAAACTGTTTTTT. This codes for CASSQDMGRGNEKLFF.

CDR3 DNA sequence: TGTGCCAGTAGTATTTGGGCAGGACAGGGCACTGAAGCTTTCTTT. This translates into CASSIWAGQGTEAFF. The rearrangement uses TRBV19 and TRBJ1-1, with 8 bases matching TRBD1. Germline values: CDR1 LNHDA, CDR2 SQIVND (reference sequence). The CDR3 has 15 residues. With 3 bases clipped from V and 4 bases from J, the junction kept 7 bases outside the gene matches.

The J gene is TRBJ1-5, the V gene TRBV7-5; the DNA was not used to check the table's D call, TRBD1. TRBV7-5 is recorded as a pseudogene. The CDR3 consists of 18 residues. The chain's CDR3 is CVRSLEGQGCYSNQPQHF. The CDR3 DNA reads as TGTGTCAGAAGCTTAGAGGGACAGGGTTGTTATAGCAATCAGCCCCAGCATTTT.

The CDR3 nucleotides are TGTGCCAGCAGTTTTCGGGGGACAGTCTATGGCTACACCTTC. It yields the protein CASSFRGTVYGYTF. The chain recombines TRBV27 with TRBJ1-2, with TRBD1 identical over 7 bases. The length of the CDR3 is 14 residues. Germline-derived CDR1 and CDR2 are MNHEY and SMNVEV (reference sequence). V trimming: 3 bases; J trimming: 4 bases; junction bases outside the gene matches: 5.

The chain links TRBV6-1 to TRBJ1-2; D might be TRBD1 (6 bases). The CDR3 is made up of 14 amino acids. Germline CDR1 MNHNS, CDR2 SASEGT. V lost 3 bases to trimming and J lost 5 bases, with 13 bases between them. The CDR3 sequence is CASSDGQLPYGYTF. The CDR3 region has the DNA TGTGCCAGCAGTGATGGACAGCTTCCGTATGGCTACACCTTC.

This clone was seen only a few times. This chain joins TRBV4-3 and TRBJ1-2; D gene unclear. The CDR3 covers 14 residues. Germline V CDR1 and CDR2: LGHNA, YSLEER. The V end lost 0 bases, the J end lost 1 base, and 6 bases lay between the germline ends. CDR3 loop: CASSQEFHNYGYTF. The DNA of the CDR3 is TGCGCCAGCAGCCAAGAGTTTCATAACTATGGCTACACCTTC.

V usage is TRBV5-1 and J usage is TRBJ1-5, with D possibly matching TRBD1 (5 bases). The CDR3 extends over 13 amino acids. Trimming took off 0 bases at V and 6 bases at J, with 7 bases between the two ends. CDR1 and CDR2 from the germline V gene are SGHRS and YFSETQ. The CDR3 here is CASSLEGPQPQHF. CDR3 DNA sequence: TGCGCCAGCAGCTTGGAGGGGCCTCAGCCCCAGCATTTT.

J is TRBJ2-7 and V is TRBV11-3; D assignment may be TRBD1 or TRBD2 (5 bases each). Germline V lookup: CDR1 SGHNT, CDR2 YENEEA. Trimming stripped 0 bases from V and 3 bases from J, with 12 bases between. This CDR3 is built from 15 residues. In nucleotides, the CDR3 is TGTGCCAGCAGCTTAGAGGCAGGGACGGGCTACGAGCAGTACTTC. Translation gives CASSLEAGTGYEQYF.

This rearrangement joins TRBV29-1 to TRBJ1-2; TRBD1 agrees at 7 bases. Trimming removed 1 base from V and 1 base from J; junction bases left unmatched: 9. This CDR3 has 16 amino acids. Germline V gene sequence: CDR1 SQVTM, CDR2 ANQGSEA. The CDR3 is CSVEGLGQENNYGYTF. CDR3 in DNA: TGCAGCGTTGAAGGTTTAGGACAGGAGAATAACTATGGCTACACCTTC.

The chain recombines TRBV18 with TRBJ1-1; the match to TRBD1 covers 7 bases. Germline CDR1 KGHSH, CDR2 LQKENI. V was pared by 2 bases and J by 1 base, with 7 bases of the junction left unmatched. The CDR3 has 16 residues. The DNA of the CDR3 is TGTGCCAGCTCACCATCCAGGACAGGTACGAACACTGAAGCTTTCTTT. Translating it yields CASSPSRTGTNTEAFF.

CDR3 coding DNA: TGTGCCAGCAGTTTATATGCAAGAGGAACCTATGGCTACACCTTC. The encoded protein is CASSLYARGTYGYTF. The chain carries TRBV28 and TRBJ1-2; D not resolved. The germline V and J ends were trimmed by 1 base and 4 bases, with 13 bases remaining between them. The CDR3 has 15 amino acids. Germline V gene sequence: CDR1 MDHEN, CDR2 SYDVKM.

The genes are TRBV7-9 and TRBJ2-1, with TRBD2 matching over 13 bases. The CDR3 runs 16 residues. V dropped 6 bases and J dropped 2; count of bases not matched to a gene: 4. The V gene's germline CDR1 is SEHNR and CDR2 FQNEAQ (reference sequence). CDR3 region: CASRDGTSGAYNEQFF. CDR3 in DNA: TGTGCCAGCAGGGACGGGACTAGCGGGGCCTACAATGAGCAGTTCTTC.

The CDR3 region is CASSLAFRDSLRGGYTF. The DNA of the CDR3 is TGTGCCAGCAGCTTGGCGTTTCGGGACTCCTTAAGGGGTGGCTACACCTTC. The chain recombines TRBV5-6 with TRBJ1-2; D is possibly TRBD1 (5 bases). The V end lost 0 bases, the J end lost 7 bases, and 22 bases lay between the germline ends. The CDR3 consists of 17 residues. The germline V gene encodes CDR1 SGHDT and CDR2 YYEEEE.

Of note for this clone: One end of the junction varies from germline; a read error may be responsible. The rearrangement joins TRBV5-8 to TRBJ1-2, with no clear D. Germline V lookup: CDR1 SGHTS, CDR2 YDEGEE. This CDR3 contains 15 residues. This chain's CDR3 is CASSLRQLLNYGYTF. The CDR3 bases are TGTGCCAGCAGCTTACGGCAGTTACTTAACTATGGTTACACCTTC.

V is TRBV11-2 and J is TRBJ1-4; a possible D gene is TRBD1 (5 bases). The CDR3 totals 16 residues. Trimming took off 2 bases at V and 4 bases at J, with 14 bases between the two ends. Germline-derived CDR1 and CDR2 are SGHAT and FQNNGV. The DNA of the CDR3 is TGTGCCAGCAGCTTATTCCAGGGAGGTGTTAATGAAAAACTGTTTTTT. Translating it yields CASSLFQGGVNEKLFF.

This chain connects TRBV5-6 to TRBJ2-6, with a weak D call TRBD1 (5 bases). The CDR3 sequence is 15 residues long. V dropped 0 bases and J dropped 2 bases, with 6 bases sitting between them. Germline CDR1 is SGHDT and CDR2 is YYEEEE. CDR3 amino acids: CASSLEGTGANVLTF. CDR3 sequence (DNA): TGTGCCAGCAGCTTGGAGGGGACTGGGGCCAACGTCCTGACTTTC.